Below, 13 T cell receptor beta chains from the same sample are listed, as sequenced in a study of control samples from healthy donors and cancer patients. Produced via immunoSEQ multiplex PCR; TCRdb's table is partial and in-frame only. Among roughly 100,000 clones listed, approximately 90% were seen once. Source material: PBMCs. The receptor set was obtained from a man aged 55 to 70 with lung cancer.

Details on this clone: Here the CDR3 omits its conserved ending phenylalanine or tryptophan, so a read error is the likely source. The chain is built from TRBV11-3 and TRBJ1-6; TRBD1 aligns across 8 bases. The CDR3 extends over 13 amino acids. Germline assignment: CDR1 SGHNT and CDR2 YENEEA. Trimming cost V 7 bases and J 8 bases; bases outside gene matches: 4. Written as DNA, the CDR3 is TGTGCCAGCACCGGACAGGGCTATTCACCCCTCCACCTT. Translation: CASTGQGYSPLHL.

This clone was detected once. In DNA form, the CDR3 reads TGTGCCAGCTGGCCCCGTAGCGGGGACTATAATGAGCAGTTCTTC. Translated: CASWPRSGDYNEQFF. The chain is built from TRBV6-6 and TRBJ2-1; the match to TRBD2 covers 8 bases. CDR3 length: 15 residues. CDR1 MNHNY and CDR2 SVGAGI come from the germline V gene (reference sequence). The V and J ends lost 8 bases and 7 bases, in that order; junction bases with no gene match: 13.

The chain recombines TRBV30 with TRBJ2-7; TRBD1 matches at 7 bases. This CDR3 region has 16 residues. Germline V gene sequence: CDR1 GTSNPN, CDR2 SVGIG (reference sequence). J was trimmed by 0 bases and V by 0 bases; bases with no gene match: 8. The CDR3 sequence is CAWSVPGTDYSYEQYF. The CDR3 DNA reads as TGTGCCTGGAGTGTCCCTGGGACAGATTACTCCTACGAGCAGTACTTC.

V is TRBV9 and J is TRBJ1-1; TRBD1 matches at 8 bases. V was clipped by 2 bases and J by 5 bases; unmatched bases: 8. The CDR3 is made up of 15 amino acids. Germline lookup yields CDR1 SGDLS and CDR2 YYNGEE. The CDR3 DNA reads TGTGCCAGCAGCGTCGGACAGGGTGGAGATACTGAAGCTTTCTTT. Protein sequence: CASSVGQGGDTEAFF. Full variable domain (missing parts from reference TRBV9 and TRBJ1-1): DSGVTQTPKHLITATGQRVTLRCSPRSGDLSVYWYQQSLDQGLQFLIQYYNGEERAKGNILERFSAQQFPDLHSELNLSSLELGDSALYFCASSVGQGGDTEAFFGQGTRLTVV.

The rearrangement joins TRBV5-5 to TRBJ2-5, with D tentatively TRBD1 (6 bases). Germline-derived CDR1 and CDR2 are SGHKS and YYEKEE (reference sequence). The length of the CDR3 is 16 residues. V shed 3 bases and J shed 4 bases, with 19 bases lying between them. The CDR3 DNA follows: TGTGCCAGCAGCTCGTCGACAGGCCAAAGGGGAGAGACCCAGTACTTC. Its protein is CASSSSTGQRGETQYF.

The chain has TRBV27 and TRBJ2-1, with 11 bases identical to TRBD2. V trimming: 4 bases; J trimming: 3 bases; junction bases outside the gene matches: 11. Germline V gives CDR1 MNHEY, CDR2 SMNVEV (reference sequence). The CDR3 totals 18 residues. This CDR3 reads CASSSPKLAGDLYNEQFF. The CDR3 region has the DNA TGTGCCAGCAGTTCGCCCAAACTAGCGGGGGACCTCTACAATGAGCAGTTCTTC.

This sequence joins TRBV2 and TRBJ1-5; the D gene is possibly TRBD1 (5 bases). This CDR3 comprises 16 residues. V lost 6 bases and J 2 bases, leaving 17 bases between the germline ends. Looked up from germline, CDR1 is SNHLY and CDR2 is FYNNEI. CDR3 nucleotide sequence: TGTGCCAGCAGGGGAGGTGGCGGGGGTGGCAATCAGCCCCAGCATTTT. This sequence encodes CASRGGGGGGNQPQHF. The full variable domain, its missing parts supplied by reference TRBV2 and TRBJ1-5, is EPEVTQTPSHQVTQMGQEVILRCVPISNHLYFYWYRQILGQKVEFLVSFYNNEISEKSEIFDDQFSVERPDGSNFTLKIRSTKLEDSAMYFCASRGGGGGGNQPQHFGDGTRLSIL.

This chain uses TRBV7-3 with TRBJ1-2; 8 bases are shared with TRBD1. Unmatched junction bases numbered 16, after V lost 3 bases and J lost 4 bases. The CDR3 totals 18 residues. The germline V gene encodes CDR1 SGHTA and CDR2 FQGTGA. CDR3 protein: CASSLLNKRGTGGYGYTF. The CDR3 nucleotides read TGTGCCAGCAGCTTGCTGAATAAACGGGGGACAGGAGGCTATGGCTACACCTTC.

This sequence joins TRBV11-2 and TRBJ2-5; 8 bases match TRBD2. CDR1 is SGHAT and CDR2 is FQNNGV in the germline V gene. The CDR3 extends over 14 amino acids. J lost 4 bases, V lost 6 bases, and 7 bases had no gene match. Here the CDR3 DNA reads TGTGCCAGCAGAGAATCGCTAGCGGGAGAGACCCAGTACTTC. It is translated as CASRESLAGETQYF.

The CDR3 nucleotides read TGTGCCAGCAGTCCCCGGGCGGGGGGGGTCGGTGAGCAGTTCTTC. Protein: CASSPRAGGVGEQFF. The chain couples TRBV6-6 to TRBJ2-1; 9 bases are a match to TRBD2. V dropped 5 bases and J dropped 9; count of bases not matched to a gene: 11. The CDR3 covers 15 residues. Looked up from germline, CDR1 is MNHNY and CDR2 is SVGAGI (reference sequence).

The genes are TRBV18 and TRBJ1-6; 8 bases fit TRBD1. The J segment lost 9 bases and the V segment lost 3 bases, leaving 10 bases of the junction unmatched. CDR1 is KGHSH and CDR2 is LQKENI in the germline V gene. This CDR3 has 16 residues. In DNA form, the CDR3 reads TGTGCCAGCTCACCCTCCTCCGGGACAGGCAGTTCACCCCTCCACTTT. Residues: CASSPSSGTGSSPLHF.

This clone was counted between two and nine times. V and J are TRBV5-1 and TRBJ2-5, with D perhaps matching TRBD1 or TRBD2 (5 bases each). V dropped 5 bases and J dropped 3 bases, with 20 bases sitting between them. There are 16 residues in the CDR3. Germline-derived CDR1 and CDR2 are SGHRS and YFSETQ. The CDR3, as DNA: TGCGCCAGCAGTTCTACTTTTGGGACGGGGAAAGAGACCCAGTACTTC. This encodes CASSSTFGTGKETQYF. The entire variable domain, with the rest obtained from reference TRBV5-1 and TRBJ2-5, is as follows: KAGVTQTPRYLIKTRGQQVTLSCSPISGHRSVSWYQQTPGQGLQFLFEYFSETQRNKGNFPGRFSGRQFSNSRSEMNVSTLELGDSALYLCASSSTFGTGKETQYFGPGTRLLVL.

This chain connects TRBV7-3 to TRBJ2-1; unclear D gene. CDR1 and CDR2 from the germline V gene are SGHTA and FQGTGA. The CDR3 loop spans 13 amino acids. Trimming removed 0 bases from V and 5 bases from J, with 5 bases in between. Here the CDR3 reads CASSLTPDNEQFF. The CDR3 coding sequence is TGTGCCAGCAGCTTAACCCCAGACAATGAGCAGTTCTTC.